This note documents a single T cell receptor beta chain sequence. What it binds is unknown. Germline CDR1 is SGHNT and CDR2 is YYREEE (reference sequence). The CDR3 runs 13 residues. The V and J ends lost 4 bases and 5 bases respectively, with 12 bases between them. Reverse transcribing all isolated RNA meant expressed TCRB transcripts were sequenced. The assay was immunoSEQ multiplex PCR, and TCRdb's table has in-frame clones only and misses some. There are about 260,000 clones in the sample; less than 30% occur only once, and approximately 0.011% lies in the top ten. The sample belongs to a study of beta chain features in type 1 diabetes. Overall study results and limits: Within the patient group, naive, central memory and Treg TCRB repertoires appeared more similar to each other than within healthy donors. Significant though moderate, a shortening of TCRB CDR3s appeared in all four CD4+ subsets of Type 1 diabetes patients.

The chain joins TRBV5-4 to TRBJ2-5; tentatively, D is TRBD2 (5 bases). The source is a woman aged 25 to 45 with type 1 diabetes. The specimen sequenced was naive CD4+ T cells from blood. CDR3 protein: CASSRDRWETQYF. In DNA, the CDR3 is TGTGCCAGCAGCCGGGATAGATGGGAGACCCAGTACTTC. The complete variable domain, with remaining parts taken from reference TRBV5-4 and TRBJ2-5, reads ETGVTQSPTHLIKTRGQQVTLRCSSQSGHNTVSWYQQALGQGPQFIFQYYREEENGRGNFPPRFSGLQFPNYSSELNVNALELDDSALYLCASSRDRWETQYFGPGTRLLVL.